Listed here are 30 T cell receptor beta chains from one sample, sequenced in a study of shared clonotypes between healthy human individuals. Sequencing was performed with immunoSEQ multiplex PCR; in TCRdb, only in-frame clones are kept and a portion is missing. The data contain 950,000 to 1,100,000 clones, under 80% of them singletons. The source material was memory CD4+ T cells sorted from blood. Subset given: CD45RA-negative fraction. These receptors originate from a man aged 18 to 29 in good health.

This clone was detected only a few times. V usage is TRBV23-1 and J usage is TRBJ2-7; D gene unclear. TRBV23-1 is assigned to the ORF class and has an uncertain function. The ends were cut back, 0 bases at V and 4 bases at J, with 16 bases in the middle. The CDR3 runs to 16 residues. CDR3 in amino acids: CASSQSRTDTFYEQYF. In DNA, the CDR3 is TGCGCCAGCAGTCAATCGAGAACAGATACCTTTTACGAGCAGTACTTC.

This clone has just a few counts. The genes are TRBV5-1 and TRBJ2-7; 7 nucleotides line up with TRBD1. CDR1 and CDR2 (germline): SGHRS, YFSETQ. V lost 5 bases to trimming and J lost 0 bases; unmatched junction nucleotides: 8. The CDR3 is made up of 15 amino acids. CDR3 sequence reads: CASRPGTEASYEQYF. The CDR3 DNA follows: TGCGCCAGCAGACCGGGGACAGAGGCCTCCTACGAGCAGTACTTC.

As regards this clone: Different DNA sequences within this sample yield the same CDR3. The chain uses TRBV19 and TRBJ1-5; D is unresolved. V was clipped by 1 base and J by 0 bases, with 7 bases between them. Germline CDR1 reads LNHDA; CDR2 reads SQIVND (reference sequence). The CDR3 consists of 15 residues. CDR3: CASSIGPYSNQPQHF. For the CDR3, the DNA is TGTGCCAGTAGTATAGGCCCCTATAGCAATCAGCCCCAGCATTTT.

Points on this clone: Distinct nucleotide sequences in the sample also encode this CDR3. The V and J genes are TRBV5-1 and TRBJ2-4, with D possibly being TRBD1 or TRBD2 (5 bases each). Trimming took off 2 bases at V and 4 bases at J, with 10 bases between the two ends. This CDR3 is built from 14 residues. The V gene's germline CDR1 is SGHRS and CDR2 YFSETQ. The CDR3 loop reads CASSLAGAKNIQYF. In DNA form, the CDR3 reads TGCGCCAGCAGCTTAGCCGGGGCTAAAAACATTCAGTACTTC.

A few counts support this clone. The chain is built from TRBV19 and TRBJ2-2; D is uncertain. The CDR3 covers 14 residues. CDR1 is LNHDA, CDR2 SQIVND, per germline (reference sequence). Trimming pared 4 bases from V and 6 bases from J, leaving 12 bases between. CDR3 DNA sequence: TGTGCCAGTAGTAATCGACAAAGAGCCGGGGAGCTGTTTTTT. This translates into CASSNRQRAGELFF. Together with reference TRBV19 and TRBJ2-2, the CDR3 gives the full variable domain: DGGITQSPKYLFRKEGQNVTLSCEQNLNHDAMYWYRQDPGQGLRLIYYSQIVNDFQKGDIAEGYSVSREKKESFPLTVTSAQKNPTAFYLCASSNRQRAGELFFGEGSRLTVL.

The chain recombines TRBV4-2 with TRBJ2-7, with 7 bases that match TRBD1. CDR3 length: 14 amino acids. Germline lookup yields CDR1 LGHNA and CDR2 YNFKEQ. The V and J ends lost 3 bases and 1 base, in that order; junction bases with no gene match: 3. CDR3 protein: CASSQGTESYEQYF. CDR3 nucleotide sequence: TGTGCCAGCAGCCAGGGGACAGAGTCCTACGAGCAGTACTTC.

The V gene is TRBV7-9, the J gene TRBJ2-6, with D hard to call. The germline V gene has CDR1 SEHNR and CDR2 FQNEAQ (reference sequence). The V and J ends lost 1 base and 2 bases respectively, with 6 bases between them. The CDR3 extends over 15 amino acids. The CDR3 loop reads CASSLGEAGANVLTF. The CDR3 nucleotides are TGTGCCAGCAGCTTAGGCGAGGCTGGGGCCAACGTCCTGACTTTC.

This clone was detected only a few times. The chain employs TRBV4-1 and TRBJ2-3; 15 bases map to TRBD2. The CDR3 is 18 amino acids. Trimming took 3 bases from V and 2 from J; bases not matched to a gene: 6. The germline gives CDR1 MGHRA, CDR2 YSYEKL. CDR3 nucleotides: TGCGCCAGCAGCCAGGGGACTAGCGGGGGGACGCTCACAGATACGCAGTATTTT. Protein product: CASSQGTSGGTLTDTQYF.

This rearrangement joins TRBV5-1 to TRBJ1-1; 12 positions match TRBD1. Trimming at V came to 4 bases and at J to 1 base, leaving 8 bases not matched to a gene. CDR3 length: 17 residues. The germline V gene has CDR1 SGHRS and CDR2 YFSETQ. The CDR3 protein is CASSPVPGQGANTEAFF. The CDR3 DNA reads TGCGCCAGCAGCCCCGTCCCGGGACAGGGGGCGAACACTGAAGCTTTCTTT.

This rearrangement joins TRBV5-4 to TRBJ2-5, with unresolved D. The CDR3 totals 15 residues. The germline gives CDR1 SGHNT, CDR2 YYREEE (reference sequence). Trimming left V 0 bases short and J 1 base short, with 10 bases between. The CDR3 loop is CASSLVFQTQETQYF. DNA of the CDR3: TGTGCCAGCAGCTTGGTGTTCCAGACCCAAGAGACCCAGTACTTC.

A remark on this clone: A much more abundant neighbour one base away suggests this may be a read error. The same CDR3 also results from other DNA sequences found in this sample. The chain combines TRBV5-1 with TRBJ1-3, with D uncertain. The CDR3 spans 14 residues. V gave up 0 bases and J gave up 0 bases, with 4 bases separating them. Germline V gene sequence: CDR1 SGHRS, CDR2 YFSETQ. CDR3 sequence: CASSLGRSGNTIYF. In nucleotides, the CDR3 is TGCGCCAGCAGCTTGGGACGCTCTGGAAACACCATATATTTT.

In nucleotides, the CDR3 is TGTGCCAGCAGCCACGAAGGGGATGGCTACACCTTC. Translating it yields CASSHEGDGYTF. The chain is built from TRBV11-2 and TRBJ1-2, with D maybe TRBD1 (5 bases). CDR3 size: 12 residues. Germline values: CDR1 SGHAT, CDR2 FQNNGV. The V gene lost 5 bases and the J gene lost 6 bases, with 10 bases spanning the gap.

The genes are TRBV4-1 and TRBJ1-1; D unresolved. CDR1 and CDR2 (germline): MGHRA, YSYEKL. The CDR3 runs to 15 residues. The V end lost 0 bases, the J end lost 1 base, and 9 bases lay between the germline ends. The CDR3 sequence: CASSQDGRQNTEAFF. CDR3 in DNA: TGCGCCAGCAGCCAAGATGGGCGGCAGAACACTGAAGCTTTCTTT.

This sequence joins TRBV5-1 and TRBJ2-1, with D perhaps matching TRBD2 (7 bases). Looked up from germline, CDR1 is SGHRS and CDR2 is YFSETQ. The V end lost 4 bases, the J end lost 5 bases, and 16 bases lay between the germline ends. The CDR3 is made up of 15 amino acids. CDR3 nucleotide sequence: TGCGCCAGCAGCCTGGGCACAGGGAGGGACAATGAGCAGTTCTTC. Protein sequence: CASSLGTGRDNEQFF. Looking up the rest from reference TRBV5-1 and TRBJ2-1 gives the full variable domain: KAGVTQTPRYLIKTRGQQVTLSCSPISGHRSVSWYQQTPGQGLQFLFEYFSETQRNKGNFPGRFSGRQFSNSRSEMNVSTLELGDSALYLCASSLGTGRDNEQFFGPGTRLTVL.

This clone was found once. The chain has TRBV19 and TRBJ1-1, with 7 bases lining up with TRBD1. Losses at the gene ends were 11 bases for V and 4 bases for J; bases not matched to a gene: 7. The germline gives CDR1 LNHDA, CDR2 SQIVND (reference sequence). The CDR3 spans 12 residues. The chain's CDR3 is CACGRGFTEAFF. The CDR3 DNA sequence: TGTGCCTGTGGCAGGGGGTTCACTGAAGCTTTCTTT.

The chain combines TRBV7-9 with TRBJ1-4; D is possibly TRBD1 (5 bases). CDR1 and CDR2 (germline): SEHNR, FQNEAQ (reference sequence). Trimming stripped 5 bases from V and 10 bases from J, with 20 bases between. CDR3 length: 15 amino acids. Written as DNA, the CDR3 is TGTGCCAGCAGCCCGGTCGGGCAGCGGCAGGGAAAACTGTTTTTT. Its translation: CASSPVGQRQGKLFF.

This chain links TRBV19 with TRBJ1-1, with 11 bases matching TRBD1. The trim removed 5 bases at V and 3 bases at J, leaving 5 bases unmatched. This CDR3 has 15 amino acids. Germline V gene data show CDR1 as LNHDA and CDR2 as SQIVND (reference sequence). For the CDR3, the DNA is TGTGCCAGTAGTGAGTGGACAGGGGGCTACACTGAAGCTTTCTTT. It is translated as CASSEWTGGYTEAFF.

V is TRBV7-9 and J is TRBJ2-7; 8 bases line up with TRBD2. The CDR3 contains 15 residues. From germline, CDR1 is SEHNR and CDR2 FQNEAQ (reference sequence). V dropped 4 bases and J dropped 2; count of bases not matched to a gene: 7. As DNA, the CDR3 is TGTGCCAGCAGCTCCCAGGGCGGGAGGACCTACGAGCAGTACTTC. Its translation: CASSSQGGRTYEQYF.

The chain carries TRBV18 and TRBJ1-2; the D gene is possibly TRBD1 (6 bases). Per the germline V gene, CDR1 is KGHSH and CDR2 is LQKENI. The CDR3 has 16 residues. V was clipped by 3 bases and J by 7 bases, with 21 bases between them. CDR3 amino acids: CASSPNGQPELGGYTF. CDR3 in DNA: TGTGCCAGCTCACCCAACGGACAGCCCGAGTTGGGTGGCTACACCTTC. Combining the CDR3 with reference TRBV18 and TRBJ1-2 gives the whole variable domain NAGVMQNPRHLVRRRGQEARLRCSPMKGHSHVYWYRQLPEEGLKFMVYLQKENIIDESGMPKERFSAEFPKEGPSILRIQQVVRGDSAAYFCASSPNGQPELGGYTFGSGTRLTVV.

The chain uses TRBV25-1 and TRBJ1-4, with unresolved D. This CDR3 has 14 residues. V lost 1 base and J lost 4, with 7 bases in between. Germline CDR1 is MGHDK and CDR2 is SYGVNS. The CDR3 protein is CASSESTYNEKLFF. In DNA, the CDR3 is TGTGCCAGCAGTGAATCCACCTATAATGAAAAACTGTTTTTT.

This clone was recorded once. V is TRBV7-2 and J is TRBJ2-5; D gene ambiguous. Trimming removed 4 bases at V and 4 bases at J, with 16 bases between. In germline, CDR1 is SGHTA, CDR2 FQGNSA. The CDR3 loop spans 15 amino acids. The CDR3 protein is CASSSTGLAGETQYF. The CDR3 DNA is TGTGCCAGCAGCTCTACTGGTTTGGCTGGAGAGACCCAGTACTTC.

This clone has ten or more counts. At the DNA level, this CDR3 is encoded by other sequences in the same sample as well. The chain links TRBV11-3 to TRBJ1-1; unclear D gene. With 5 bases removed from V and 2 bases from J, the gap between germline ends came to 9 bases. This CDR3 has 13 amino acids. Germline values: CDR1 SGHNT, CDR2 YENEEA. The CDR3 sequence is CASSPGDNTEAFF. DNA of the CDR3: TGTGCCAGCAGCCCAGGCGACAACACTGAAGCTTTCTTT.

This clone was observed a few times. The J gene is TRBJ2-3, the V gene TRBV7-9; TRBD2 matches 10 bases. Germline V gives CDR1 SEHNR, CDR2 FQNEAQ (reference sequence). Losses at the gene ends were 3 bases for V and 4 bases for J; bases not matched to a gene: 4. The CDR3 is made up of 15 amino acids. CDR3 in amino acids: CASSFGTSESDTQYF. The CDR3 coding sequence is TGTGCCAGCAGCTTCGGGACTAGCGAGTCAGATACGCAGTATTTT.

The V call is TRBV9, the J call TRBJ2-7, with 15 bases aligning to TRBD2. CDR1 is SGDLS, CDR2 YYNGEE, per germline. The J segment lost 6 bases and the V segment lost 4 bases, leaving 5 bases of the junction unmatched. The CDR3 is 15 residues long. The CDR3 DNA is TGTGCCAGCAGCAAGGGGACTAGCGGGAGGACCGAGCAGTACTTC. Translating it yields CASSKGTSGRTEQYF.

A few counts support this clone. The chain couples TRBV9 to TRBJ2-2; D gene uncertain. The ends were cut back, 0 bases at V and 7 bases at J, with 4 bases in the middle. Germline values: CDR1 SGDLS, CDR2 YYNGEE. This CDR3 region has 12 residues. The CDR3 is CASSVGIGELFF. CDR3 nucleotides: TGTGCCAGCAGCGTAGGGATCGGGGAGCTGTTTTTT.

This clone has only one observation. V gene TRBV18 combines with J gene TRBJ2-7; tentatively, D is TRBD1 (6 bases). V lost 1 base and J 2 bases, leaving 12 bases between the germline ends. The CDR3 has 15 residues. Germline V lookup: CDR1 KGHSH, CDR2 LQKENI. The CDR3 here is CASSPQNRETYEQYF. DNA of the CDR3: TGTGCCAGCTCACCACAGAACAGGGAAACCTACGAGCAGTACTTC.

This clone has a single count. The chain couples TRBV7-3 to TRBJ2-1; the match to TRBD1 covers 7 bases. After removal of 6 bases from V and 3 bases from J, the junction contained 8 bases not matched to a gene. Looked up from germline, CDR1 is SGHTA and CDR2 is FQGTGA. This CDR3 is built from 15 residues. Here the CDR3 DNA reads TGTGCCAGCAGTCTCACGGCAGGGGGCTACAATGAGCAGTTCTTC. Amino acids: CASSLTAGGYNEQFF.

The CDR3: CASSLGAGDGNTIYF. In DNA form, the CDR3 reads TGTGCCAGCAGCTTGGGAGCAGGCGATGGAAACACCATATATTTT. The chain recombines TRBV5-4 with TRBJ1-3; the D is unclear. Per the germline V gene, CDR1 is SGHNT and CDR2 is YYREEE (reference sequence). The CDR3 runs to 15 residues. The germline V and J ends were trimmed by 0 bases and 3 bases, with 10 bases remaining between them.

The CDR3: CSARGGGGSYNEQFF. The DNA of the CDR3 is TGCAGCGCCCGCGGAGGGGGAGGCTCCTACAATGAGCAGTTCTTC. The V call is TRBV29-1, the J call TRBJ2-1, with D perhaps TRBD1 or TRBD2 (6 bases each). V lost 7 bases, J lost 0 bases, and 16 bases lay in between. The CDR3 has 15 amino acids. Germline V gene sequence: CDR1 SQVTM, CDR2 ANQGSEA.

This rearrangement joins TRBV5-4 to TRBJ2-1, with D unresolved. Per the germline V gene, CDR1 is SGHNT and CDR2 is YYREEE (reference sequence). CDR3 size: 16 residues. Trimming pared 4 bases from V and 0 bases from J, leaving 14 bases between. This CDR3 is CASSRAVDSSYNEQFF. The CDR3 region has the DNA TGTGCCAGCAGCCGGGCGGTGGATAGCTCCTACAATGAGCAGTTCTTC.